This TCR beta chain was observed in a study of cytomegalovirus exposure and HLA in healthy donors. Study findings and constraints: Cytomegalovirus association was assigned to 150 to 200 TCR beta chains. One later analysis reportedly identified an Asian-associated ancestry cluster that showed fewer N-insertions than the approximately 710-donor mean.

With regard to this clone: Its specificity is not known.

The CDR3 has 14 amino acids. Germline CDR1 reads SNHLY; CDR2 reads FYNNEI. The V gene end was trimmed by 3 bases and the J gene end by 4 bases; junction bases not matched to a gene: 2. The PCR made use of 60 Vbeta and 13 Jbeta primers. The data were produced by immunoSEQ multiplex PCR, yet TCRdb's version contains in-frame clones alone and is incomplete. The table lists around 120,000 clones, approximately 80% of them singletons, with roughly 4.9% in the top ten. This receptor was identified in a female donor in good health and CMV-seropositive. The V call is TRBV2, the J call TRBJ1-4; TRBD1 matches 7 bases. The source material was PBMCs. The CDR3 loop is CASSEDRRNEKLFF. The CDR3, as DNA: TGTGCCAGCAGTGAGGACAGGCGTAATGAAAAACTGTTTTTT.